These 8 T cell receptor beta chains share one sample of origin, sequenced in a study of CD8 T cells in Susac syndrome. Random hexamers were used to reverse transcribe the RNA input (about 0.45 to 1 ug). TCRdb reprocessed the immunoSEQ multiplex PCR reads with MiXCR, giving one entry per CDR3 protein. The repertoire consists of over 300,000 distinct CDR3 sequences, with 92% occurring once and the leading ten covering roughly 0.059%. Material: CD4+ T cells from PBMCs. These receptors were obtained from a human donor with multiple sclerosis.

This clonotype was observed once. The chain carries TRBV20-1 and TRBJ2-3; no definite D call. The CDR3 runs to 11 residues. V was clipped by 1 base and J by 1 base, with 0 bases between them. The germline gives CDR1 DFQATT, CDR2 SNEGSKA (reference sequence). CDR3 DNA: TGCAGTGCTAGAGGCACAGATACGCAGTATTTT. This gives the protein CSARGTDTQYF.

This rearrangement joins TRBV7-9 to TRBJ2-1; tentative D call: TRBD1 (6 bases). Trimming removed 3 bases from V and 1 base from J, with 13 bases in between. Per germline, CDR1 SEHNR and CDR2 FQNEAQ (reference sequence). This CDR3 contains 16 residues. This chain's CDR3 is CASSLTGLRSYNEQFF. CDR3 DNA sequence: TGTGCCAGCAGCTTGACAGGACTCCGTTCCTACAATGAGCAGTTCTTC.

The CDR3 nucleotides read TGCGCCAGCAGCCAATCACGAGTTTGGGCCGGGGAGCTGTTTTTT. Its translation: CASSQSRVWAGELFF. V gene TRBV4-3 combines with J gene TRBJ2-2; no clear D. The CDR3 has 15 residues. The germline CDR1 and CDR2 sequences are LGHNA and YSLEER. V lost 2 bases to trimming and J lost 6 bases, with 13 bases between them.

V gene TRBV30 combines with J gene TRBJ1-4; TRBD1 might be the D (5 bases). The V end was cut by 0 bases, the J end by 7 bases, with 18 bases between. CDR1 is GTSNPN, CDR2 SVGIG, per germline (reference sequence). CDR3 size: 16 residues. CDR3 residues: CAWSVLGPKRSEKLFF. The CDR3 region has the DNA TGTGCCTGGAGTGTACTGGGGCCCAAGCGAAGTGAAAAACTGTTTTTT. Together with reference TRBV30 and TRBJ1-4, the CDR3 gives the full variable domain: SQTIHQWPATLVQPVGSPLSLECTVEGTSNPNLYWYRQAAGRGLQLLFYSVGIGQISSEVPQNLSASRPQDRQFILSSKKLLLSDSGFYLCAWSVLGPKRSEKLFFGSGTQLSVL.

This rearrangement joins TRBV30 to TRBJ1-6, with D unresolved. The CDR3 spans 14 residues. In germline, CDR1 is GTSNPN, CDR2 SVGIG (reference sequence). The V and J ends lost 0 bases and 7 bases respectively, with 10 bases between them. CDR3 nucleotides: TGTGCCTGGAGTGTACGCTCCAGGAATTCACCCCTCCACTTT. Protein product: CAWSVRSRNSPLHF. The entire variable domain, with the rest obtained from reference TRBV30 and TRBJ1-6, is as follows: SQTIHQWPATLVQPVGSPLSLECTVEGTSNPNLYWYRQAAGRGLQLLFYSVGIGQISSEVPQNLSASRPQDRQFILSSKKLLLSDSGFYLCAWSVRSRNSPLHFGNGTRLTVT.

This chain uses TRBV20-1 with TRBJ2-4, with a possible D match to TRBD1 (5 bases). The germline V and J ends were trimmed by 3 bases and 1 base, with 16 bases remaining between them. The CDR3 length is 16 residues. Germline V gene sequence: CDR1 DFQATT, CDR2 SNEGSKA (reference sequence). The CDR3, as DNA: TGCAGTGCTAGTGCCCGCAGGGAACGGGCCAAAAACATTCAGTACTTC. It specifies CSASARRERAKNIQYF.

Here the CDR3 DNA reads TGTGCCAGCTCACTACGGACAGGGGAATCAAATCAGCCCCAGCATTTT. It codes for CASSLRTGESNQPQHF. The chain employs TRBV18 and TRBJ1-5, with 9 bases lining up with TRBD1. Germline CDR1 is KGHSH and CDR2 is LQKENI. Trimming took 4 bases from V and 4 from J; bases not matched to a gene: 8. The CDR3 consists of 16 residues.

This chain's CDR3 is CASSWTQAEQYF. DNA of the CDR3: TGCGCCAGCAGCTGGACCCAAGCCGAGCAGTACTTC. The chain has TRBV5-1 and TRBJ2-7; D is unclear. The CDR3 contains 12 residues. The V end lost 3 bases, the J end lost 6 bases, and 10 bases lay between the germline ends. Germline CDR1 is SGHRS and CDR2 is YFSETQ.